The 29 T cell receptor beta chains below all came from one sample that was sequenced in a study of T cells in Graves' hyperthyroidism and ophthalmopathy. RNA transcripts provided the source from which TCR beta CDR3 regions were amplified. Carried out on the TCR CDR3, a first-round RT-PCR used the HTBI primer set. TCRdb called the multiplex PCR reads again in MiXCR, with one record for every CDR3 protein. The sample has around 700,000 distinct CDR3 sequences, around 20% seen once; the top ten hold around 15%. The specimen sequenced was blood. The receptors come from a woman aged 50 to 60 with Graves' hyperthyroidism that later progressed to Graves' ophthalmopathy.

Regarding this clonotype: It may be a read error: a sequence one base away is much more abundant. In this CDR3 the conserved last residue, phenylalanine or tryptophan, is missing, so a read error is likely. The V gene is TRBV11-2, the J gene TRBJ2-5; D tentatively fits TRBD1 or TRBD2 (5 bases each). Germline V gene data show CDR1 as SGHAT and CDR2 as FQNNGV. The CDR3 covers 15 residues. Trimming took off 6 bases at V and 2 bases at J, with 16 bases between the two ends. CDR3 protein: CASRYRGQIQETQYL. DNA for the CDR3: TGTGCCAGCAGGTACCGGGGCCAAATACAAGAGACCCAGTACCTC.

This clonotype has ten or more counts. The rearrangement joins TRBV20-1 to TRBJ2-3; 13 bases match TRBD2. The CDR3 loop spans 19 amino acids. The V segment lost 0 bases and the J segment 2 bases; nucleotides outside the gene matches: 11. From germline, CDR1 is DFQATT and CDR2 SNEGSKA (reference sequence). The CDR3 is CSARDYLGLAGDLTDTQYF. The CDR3, as DNA: TGCAGTGCTAGAGACTATCTTGGACTAGCGGGGGACCTCACAGATACGCAGTATTTT.

The sample holds a few counts of this clonotype. This chain joins TRBV6-1 and TRBJ1-6; D perhaps matches TRBD1 (5 bases). V lost 1 base and J lost 7, with 14 bases in between. The CDR3 runs 16 residues. Per the germline V gene, CDR1 is MNHNS and CDR2 is SASEGT. CDR3 DNA: TGTGCCAGCAGTGAAGACTTGGGACCGATCAATTCACCCCTCCACTTT. Translation gives CASSEDLGPINSPLHF.

There are many counts of this clonotype. The rearrangement uses TRBV7-8 and TRBJ1-2, with D uncertain. CDR3 length: 14 residues. V lost 1 base and J lost 5, with 11 bases in between. Germline values: CDR1 SGHVS, CDR2 FQNEAQ. CDR3 sequence reads: CASSLGPDKYGYTF. Written as DNA, the CDR3 is TGTGCCAGCAGCTTAGGCCCAGACAAATATGGCTACACCTTC.

CDR3 nucleotides: TGTGCCTGGACCACGGGAGGGATCTATGGCTACACCTTC. Protein product: CAWTTGGIYGYTF. The chain has TRBV30 and TRBJ1-2, with no clear D. The CDR3 is 13 residues long. CDR1 and CDR2 (germline): GTSNPN, SVGIG (reference sequence). Trimming left V 4 bases short and J 4 bases short, with 13 bases between.

This clonotype has ten or more counts. The chain links TRBV28 to TRBJ2-1; D call uncertain. Germline CDR1 reads MDHEN; CDR2 reads SYDVKM. CDR3 size: 14 residues. The V gene lost 2 bases and the J gene lost 4 bases, with 9 bases spanning the gap. CDR3 loop: CASSLTDGYNEQFF. CDR3 DNA sequence: TGTGCCAGCAGTTTAACGGACGGTTACAATGAGCAGTTCTTC.

This clonotype was seen at least ten times. The CDR3 loop reads CSASSTANQPQHF. The CDR3 DNA follows: TGCAGTGCTAGTAGCACGGCGAATCAGCCCCAGCATTTT. The rearrangement links TRBV20-1 to TRBJ1-5; D remains unclear. Germline lookup yields CDR1 DFQATT and CDR2 SNEGSKA (reference sequence). The CDR3 consists of 13 residues. The ends were cut back, 3 bases at V and 4 bases at J, with 10 bases in the middle.

CDR3 sequence (DNA): TGTGCCAGCAGAATCAGTCCAGAATTGGGAAGCTACAATGAGCAGTTCTTC. It specifies CASRISPELGSYNEQFF. V usage is TRBV27 and J usage is TRBJ2-1; D is undetermined. CDR1 is MNHEY, CDR2 SMNVEV, per germline (reference sequence). V was cut by 6 bases and J by 3 bases, with 21 bases left in between. The length of the CDR3 is 17 residues.

This clonotype showed up just a few times. The CDR3 DNA reads TGTGCCAGCAGCTTAGTCTTGGACAGGCGATACTATAACTATGGCTACACCTTC. Its protein is CASSLVLDRRYYNYGYTF. This sequence joins TRBV7-2 and TRBJ1-2; 7 bases match TRBD1. The CDR3 extends over 18 amino acids. With V trimmed by 1 base and J by 1 base, 12 bases remained unmatched. The germline V gene has CDR1 SGHTA and CDR2 FQGNSA. Together with reference TRBV7-2 and TRBJ1-2, the CDR3 gives the full variable domain: GAGVSQSPSNKVTEKGKDVELRCDPISGHTALYWYRQSLGQGLEFLIYFQGNSAPDKSGLPSDRFSAERTGGSVSTLTIQRTQQEDSAVYLCASSLVLDRRYYNYGYTFGSGTRLTVV.

This clonotype has a handful of counts. This chain links TRBV7-9 with TRBJ1-1; 7 bases align to TRBD1. The CDR3 loop spans 19 amino acids. Germline assignment: CDR1 SEHNR and CDR2 FQNEAQ (reference sequence). V shed 3 bases and J 0 bases; nucleotides not matched to a gene: 16. CDR3 in amino acids: CASSFDSWQGGQLNTEAFF. CDR3 coding DNA: TGTGCCAGCAGCTTCGATTCTTGGCAGGGGGGCCAACTGAACACTGAAGCTTTCTTT.

This clonotype showed up many times. The V call is TRBV11-2, the J call TRBJ2-1; 8 nucleotides align to TRBD1. Germline values: CDR1 SGHAT, CDR2 FQNNGV. The CDR3 spans 14 residues. The V segment lost 4 bases and the J segment 7 bases; nucleotides outside the gene matches: 6. The CDR3 loop reads CASSSRQGTNEQFF. CDR3 nucleotide sequence: TGTGCCAGCAGCTCAAGACAGGGGACGAATGAGCAGTTCTTC.

This clonotype was seen many times. The rearrangement links TRBV12-3 or TRBV12-4 to TRBJ1-6, with 10 bases aligning to TRBD1. V trimming: 3 bases; J trimming: 7 bases; junction bases outside the gene matches: 3. The CDR3 is 15 residues long. CDR3 sequence: CASSFRDRGNSPLHF. CDR3 sequence (DNA): TGTGCCAGCAGTTTTCGGGACAGGGGCAATTCACCCCTCCACTTT.

This clonotype appeared many times. This sequence joins TRBV12-3 or TRBV12-4 and TRBJ2-7; D is perhaps TRBD2 (6 bases). This CDR3 is 15 amino acids long. V lost 1 base to trimming and J lost 6 bases, with 16 bases between them. The CDR3 region is CASSLGFLAMGEQYF. CDR3 DNA sequence: TGTGCCAGCAGTTTAGGATTTCTAGCGATGGGCGAGCAGTACTTC.

This clonotype has only a few counts. The chain recombines TRBV2 with TRBJ1-5; no clear D. CDR1 is SNHLY and CDR2 is FYNNEI in the germline V gene. V was trimmed by 3 bases and J by 5 bases, leaving 11 bases between them. The CDR3 extends over 14 amino acids. In nucleotides, the CDR3 is TGTGCCAGCAGTGAGACCGGGGAGTATCAGCCCCAGCATTTT. This gives the protein CASSETGEYQPQHF.

The V and J genes are TRBV7-6 and TRBJ1-6; 8 positions match TRBD1. Trimming at V came to 5 bases and at J to 9 bases, leaving 12 bases not matched to a gene. Germline V gene lookup returns CDR1 SGHVS and CDR2 FNYEAQ. This CDR3 has 16 amino acids. CDR3 region: CASSTRDRPKGSPLHF. The CDR3 region has the DNA TGTGCCAGCAGCACTCGGGACAGGCCTAAGGGTTCACCCCTCCACTTT. The full variable domain, rest sourced from reference TRBV7-6 and TRBJ1-6, is GAGVSQSPRYKVTKRGQDVALRCDPISGHVSLYWYRQALGQGPEFLTYFNYEAQQDKSGLPNDRFSAERPEGSISTLTIQRTEQRDSAMYRCASSTRDRPKGSPLHFGNGTRLTVT.

This clonotype appeared a few times. V is TRBV19 and J is TRBJ1-1; D unresolved. The CDR3 is 16 amino acids. Germline V CDR1 and CDR2: LNHDA, SQIVND (reference sequence). The germline V and J ends were trimmed by 4 bases and 1 base, with 16 bases remaining between them. The CDR3 DNA is TGTGCCAGTAGTAGCTCAAACGGGGAGCCGAACACTGAAGCTTTCTTT. Its translation: CASSSSNGEPNTEAFF.

This clonotype has a count of ten or more. This chain links TRBV2 with TRBJ2-5; D is perhaps TRBD2 (5 bases). Germline V gives CDR1 SNHLY, CDR2 FYNNEI. Deletions cut 1 base from V and 5 bases from J, with 17 bases between. The CDR3 covers 16 residues. The CDR3 region is CASSEEDSGLVETQYF. CDR3 nucleotides: TGTGCCAGCAGTGAAGAGGACTCTGGTCTTGTTGAGACCCAGTACTTC.

The rearrangement joins TRBV4-1 to TRBJ1-2; 10 bases align to TRBD1. Germline trimming cut 0 bases from V and 5 bases from J; bases unmatched to any gene: 12. The CDR3 has 18 amino acids. Germline V gene lookup returns CDR1 MGHRA and CDR2 YSYEKL. This chain's CDR3 is CASSQDSSGQGLFYGYTF. CDR3 sequence (DNA): TGCGCCAGCAGCCAAGACTCGTCGGGACAGGGGCTCTTTTATGGCTACACCTTC.

This clonotype was seen repeatedly, ten times or more. V and J are TRBV6-1 and TRBJ2-1; 11 bases are a match to TRBD2. V lost 6 bases, J lost 8 bases, and 6 bases stayed unmatched. This CDR3 has 14 residues. Germline values: CDR1 MNHNS, CDR2 SASEGT. This CDR3 reads CASRGTSGFDEQFF. DNA of the CDR3: TGTGCCAGCAGGGGGACTAGCGGTTTTGATGAGCAGTTCTTC.

This clonotype was detected many times. The J gene is TRBJ2-2, the V gene TRBV12-3 or TRBV12-4; 7 bases map to TRBD2. This CDR3 region has 12 residues. V gave up 5 bases and J gave up 7 bases; unmatched junction bases: 1. The CDR3: CASSRGGGELFF. CDR3 bases: TGTGCCAGCAGTCGCGGGGGCGGGGAGCTGTTTTTT.

This chain joins TRBV20-1 and TRBJ1-3, with D maybe TRBD1 (6 bases). The CDR3 runs 15 residues. CDR1 and CDR2 from the germline V gene are DFQATT and SNEGSKA (reference sequence). V was clipped by 4 bases and J by 2 bases, with 15 bases between them. The CDR3 sequence: CSAKETTGPGNTIYF. CDR3 DNA: TGCAGTGCTAAGGAAACAACAGGGCCTGGAAACACCATATATTTT.

This clonotype was recorded at least ten times. In DNA form, the CDR3 reads TGCAGTGCTACGGAACTAGCGGGGCCTCAAGAGACCCAGTACTTC. Residues: CSATELAGPQETQYF. The chain carries TRBV20-1 and TRBJ2-5; 10 positions match TRBD2. V trimming: 4 bases; J trimming: 2 bases; junction bases outside the gene matches: 7. This CDR3 spans 15 amino acids. The V gene's germline CDR1 is DFQATT and CDR2 SNEGSKA (reference sequence).

This clonotype was picked up many times. The rearrangement joins TRBV19 to TRBJ2-1, with D hard to call. V gave up 1 base and J gave up 0 bases, with 7 bases separating them. The CDR3 is 15 amino acids. Germline V gene data show CDR1 as LNHDA and CDR2 as SQIVND (reference sequence). The CDR3 nucleotides read TGTGCCAGTAGTATAGGACAAAGCTCCTACAATGAGCAGTTCTTC. It specifies CASSIGQSSYNEQFF.

This clonotype was observed many times. The chain couples TRBV5-1 to TRBJ1-2; 10 positions agree with TRBD1. The germline V gene has CDR1 SGHRS and CDR2 YFSETQ. After removal of 4 bases from V and 2 bases from J, the junction contained 5 bases not matched to a gene. This CDR3 region has 15 residues. The CDR3 DNA reads TGCGCCAGCAGCCTTCGGACAGGGGGAAACTATGGCTACACCTTC. Translation gives CASSLRTGGNYGYTF.

The J gene is TRBJ1-1, the V gene TRBV12-3 or TRBV12-4, with D uncertain. The V gene lost 6 bases and the J gene lost 0 bases, with 8 bases spanning the gap. This CDR3 is 13 amino acids long. The CDR3 DNA reads as TGTGCCAGCAGACCCCATATGAACACTGAAGCTTTCTTT. Amino acids: CASRPHMNTEAFF.

This clonotype was observed a few times. The chain joins TRBV30 to TRBJ2-3, with 16 bases matching TRBD2. Germline-derived CDR1 and CDR2 are GTSNPN and SVGIG (reference sequence). Trimming cost V 2 bases and J 5 bases; bases outside gene matches: 7. The CDR3 is made up of 17 amino acids. CDR3 in amino acids: CAWSKGLAGGRVDTQYF. The CDR3 nucleotides are TGTGCCTGGAGTAAGGGACTAGCGGGGGGGCGGGTAGATACGCAGTATTTT.

This sequence joins TRBV19 and TRBJ1-3, with D hard to call. This CDR3 has 16 residues. Germline CDR1 reads LNHDA; CDR2 reads SQIVND (reference sequence). V gave up 5 bases and J gave up 0 bases, with 14 bases separating them. Written as DNA, the CDR3 is TGTGCCAGTAGTGAAACCGGGCCCCCCTCTGGAAACACCATATATTTT. Amino acid sequence: CASSETGPPSGNTIYF.

J is TRBJ2-1 and V is TRBV7-9, with D possibly being TRBD2 (6 bases). V was clipped by 3 bases and J by 1 base, with 10 bases between them. The CDR3 length is 15 residues. Germline V gives CDR1 SEHNR, CDR2 FQNEAQ (reference sequence). This chain's CDR3 is CASSFRRGSYNEQFF. As DNA, the CDR3 is TGTGCCAGCAGCTTCCGGCGGGGTTCCTACAATGAGCAGTTCTTC.

This clonotype was seen repeatedly, ten times or more. CDR3 region: CSAEQGANTEAFF. The CDR3 DNA follows: TGCAGTGCCGAGCAGGGGGCGAACACTGAAGCTTTCTTT. This chain links TRBV20-1 with TRBJ1-1, with 8 nucleotides matching TRBD1. CDR1 is DFQATT and CDR2 is SNEGSKA in the germline V gene (reference sequence). The CDR3 has 13 residues. The V segment lost 6 bases and the J segment 1 base; nucleotides outside the gene matches: 4.